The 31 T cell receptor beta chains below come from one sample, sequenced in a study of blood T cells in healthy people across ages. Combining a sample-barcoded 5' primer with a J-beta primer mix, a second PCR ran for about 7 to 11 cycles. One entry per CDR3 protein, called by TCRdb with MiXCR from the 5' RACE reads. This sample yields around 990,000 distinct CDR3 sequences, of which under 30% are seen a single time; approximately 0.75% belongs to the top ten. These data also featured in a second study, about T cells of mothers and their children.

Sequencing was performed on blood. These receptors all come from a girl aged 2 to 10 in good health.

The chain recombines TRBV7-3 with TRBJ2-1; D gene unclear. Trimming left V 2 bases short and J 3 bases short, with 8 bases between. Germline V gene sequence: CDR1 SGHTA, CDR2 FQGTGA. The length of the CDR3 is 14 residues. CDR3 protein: CASSLGVVYNEQFF. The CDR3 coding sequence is TGTGCCAGCAGCTTAGGGGTGGTCTACAATGAGCAGTTCTTC.

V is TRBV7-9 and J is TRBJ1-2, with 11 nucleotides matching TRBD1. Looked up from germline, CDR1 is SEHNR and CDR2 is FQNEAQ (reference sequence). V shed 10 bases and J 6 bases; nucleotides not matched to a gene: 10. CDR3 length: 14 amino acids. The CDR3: CATFPGQGEDGYTF. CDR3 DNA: TGTGCCACTTTCCCGGGACAGGGGGAGGATGGCTACACCTTC.

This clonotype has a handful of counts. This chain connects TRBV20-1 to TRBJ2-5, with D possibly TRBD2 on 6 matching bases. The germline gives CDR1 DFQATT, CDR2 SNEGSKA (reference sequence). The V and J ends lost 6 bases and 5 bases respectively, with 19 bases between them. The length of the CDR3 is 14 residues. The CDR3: CSAGTVGLWETQYF. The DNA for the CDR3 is TGCAGTGCCGGAACCGTAGGACTATGGGAGACCCAGTACTTC.

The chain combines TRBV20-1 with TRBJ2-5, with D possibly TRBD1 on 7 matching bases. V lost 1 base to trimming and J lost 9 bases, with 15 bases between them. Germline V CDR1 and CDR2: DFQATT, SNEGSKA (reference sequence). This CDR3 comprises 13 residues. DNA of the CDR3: TGCAGTGCTAGAGCCCAGGGGGGCGAGGCCCAGTACTTC. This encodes CSARAQGGEAQYF.

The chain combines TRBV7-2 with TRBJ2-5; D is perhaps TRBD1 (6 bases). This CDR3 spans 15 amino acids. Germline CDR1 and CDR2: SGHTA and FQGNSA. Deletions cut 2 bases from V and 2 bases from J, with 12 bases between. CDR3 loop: CASSLRRGQQETQYF. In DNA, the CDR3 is TGTGCCAGCAGCTTACGTCGGGGACAACAAGAGACCCAGTACTTC.

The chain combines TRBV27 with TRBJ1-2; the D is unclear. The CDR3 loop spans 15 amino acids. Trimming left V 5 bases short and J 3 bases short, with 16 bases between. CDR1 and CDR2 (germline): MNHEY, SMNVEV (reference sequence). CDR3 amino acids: CASSLAVGPYYGYTF. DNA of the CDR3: TGTGCCAGCAGTCTCGCCGTCGGGCCTTACTATGGCTACACCTTC.

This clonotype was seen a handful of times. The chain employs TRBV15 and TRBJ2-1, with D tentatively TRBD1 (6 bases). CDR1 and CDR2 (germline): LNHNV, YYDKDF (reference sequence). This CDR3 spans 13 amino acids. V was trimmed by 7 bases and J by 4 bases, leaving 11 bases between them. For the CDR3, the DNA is TGTGCCACCACAAAGGGGGTATACAATGAGCAGTTCTTC. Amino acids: CATTKGVYNEQFF. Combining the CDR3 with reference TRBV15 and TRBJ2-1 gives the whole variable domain DAMVIQNPRYQVTQFGKPVTLSCSQTLNHNVMYWYQQKSSQAPKLLFHYYDKDFNNEADTPDNFQSRRPNTSFCFLDIRSPGLGDTAMYLCATTKGVYNEQFFGPGTRLTVL.

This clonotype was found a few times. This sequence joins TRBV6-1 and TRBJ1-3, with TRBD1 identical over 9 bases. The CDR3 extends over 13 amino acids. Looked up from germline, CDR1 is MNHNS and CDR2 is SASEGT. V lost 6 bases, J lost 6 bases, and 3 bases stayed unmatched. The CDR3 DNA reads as TGTGCCAGCAGGGACAGGGGAGCAAACACCATATATTTT. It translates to CASRDRGANTIYF.

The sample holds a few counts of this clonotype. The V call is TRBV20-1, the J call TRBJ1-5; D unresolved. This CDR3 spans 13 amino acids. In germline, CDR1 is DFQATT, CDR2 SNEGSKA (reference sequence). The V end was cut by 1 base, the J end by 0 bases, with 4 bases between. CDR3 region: CSARVDSNQPQHF. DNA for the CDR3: TGCAGTGCTAGAGTCGATAGCAATCAGCCCCAGCATTTT.

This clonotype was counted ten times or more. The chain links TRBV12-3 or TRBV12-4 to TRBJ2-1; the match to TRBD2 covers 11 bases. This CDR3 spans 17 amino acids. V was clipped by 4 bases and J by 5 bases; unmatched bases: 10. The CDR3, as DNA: TGTGCCAGCAGTTCTACTAGCGGGAGACTCACAAACAATGAGCAGTTCTTC. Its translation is CASSSTSGRLTNNEQFF.

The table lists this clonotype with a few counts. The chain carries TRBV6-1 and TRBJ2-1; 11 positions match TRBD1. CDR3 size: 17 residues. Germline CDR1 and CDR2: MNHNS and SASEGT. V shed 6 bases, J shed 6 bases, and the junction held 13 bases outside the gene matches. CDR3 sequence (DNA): TGTGCCAGCAGCCGCCTGGAAGTCGGGACAGGGGGCAATGAGCAGTTCTTC. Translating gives CASSRLEVGTGGNEQFF.

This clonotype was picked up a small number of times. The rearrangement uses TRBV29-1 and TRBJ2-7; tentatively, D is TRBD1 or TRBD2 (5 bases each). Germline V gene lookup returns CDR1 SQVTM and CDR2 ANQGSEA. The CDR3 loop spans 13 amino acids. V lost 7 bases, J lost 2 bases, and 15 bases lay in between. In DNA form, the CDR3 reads TGCAGCGCCACCGGGACGGATGCCTACGAGCAGTACTTC. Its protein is CSATGTDAYEQYF.

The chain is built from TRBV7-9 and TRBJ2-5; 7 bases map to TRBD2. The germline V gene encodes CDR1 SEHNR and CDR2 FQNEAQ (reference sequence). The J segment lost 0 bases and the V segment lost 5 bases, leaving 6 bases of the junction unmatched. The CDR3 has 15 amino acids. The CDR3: CASSPSLADQETQYF. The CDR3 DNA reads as TGTGCCAGCAGCCCGAGTCTAGCGGACCAAGAGACCCAGTACTTC.

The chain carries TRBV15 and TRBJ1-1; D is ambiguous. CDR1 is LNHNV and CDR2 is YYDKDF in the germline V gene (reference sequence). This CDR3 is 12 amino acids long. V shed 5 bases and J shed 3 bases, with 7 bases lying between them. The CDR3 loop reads CATSFRYTEAFF. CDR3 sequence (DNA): TGTGCCACCAGCTTCCGTTACACTGAAGCTTTCTTT.

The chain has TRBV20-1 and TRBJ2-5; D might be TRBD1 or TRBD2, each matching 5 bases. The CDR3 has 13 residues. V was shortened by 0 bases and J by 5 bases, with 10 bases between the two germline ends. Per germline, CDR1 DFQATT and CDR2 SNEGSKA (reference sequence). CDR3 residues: CSARDTWGETQYF. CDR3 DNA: TGCAGTGCTAGAGATACCTGGGGGGAGACCCAGTACTTC.

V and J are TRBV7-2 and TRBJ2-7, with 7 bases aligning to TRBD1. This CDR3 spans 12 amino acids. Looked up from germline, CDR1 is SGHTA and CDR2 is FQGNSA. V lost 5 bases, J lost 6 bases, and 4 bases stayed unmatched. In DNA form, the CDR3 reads TGTGCCAGCAGCAGACAGGGAGCCGAGCAGTACTTC. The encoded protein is CASSRQGAEQYF.

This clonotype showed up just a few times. The DNA of the CDR3 is TGTGCCAGCAGGCACTACTCCGGGGAGACGGAAAAACTGTTTTTT. Translating gives CASRHYSGETEKLFF. The chain couples TRBV6-5 to TRBJ1-4, with D unclear. This CDR3 has 15 amino acids. Looked up from germline, CDR1 is MNHEY and CDR2 is SVGAGI. V was pared by 6 bases and J by 8 bases, with 19 bases between.

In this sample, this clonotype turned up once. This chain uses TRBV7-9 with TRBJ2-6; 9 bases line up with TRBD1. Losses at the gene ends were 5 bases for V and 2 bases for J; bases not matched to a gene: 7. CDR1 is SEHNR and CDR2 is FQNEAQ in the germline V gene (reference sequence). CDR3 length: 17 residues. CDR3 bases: TGTGCCAGCAGCGATGGGACAGGGTGGGCTGGGGCCAACGTCCTGACTTTC. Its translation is CASSDGTGWAGANVLTF.

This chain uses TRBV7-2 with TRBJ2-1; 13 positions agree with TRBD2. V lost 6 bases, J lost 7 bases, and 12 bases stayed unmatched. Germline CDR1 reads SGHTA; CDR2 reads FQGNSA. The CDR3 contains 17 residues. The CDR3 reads CASRKIPGLAGSNEQFF. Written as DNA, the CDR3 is TGTGCCAGCAGGAAAATTCCGGGACTAGCGGGATCGAATGAGCAGTTCTTC.

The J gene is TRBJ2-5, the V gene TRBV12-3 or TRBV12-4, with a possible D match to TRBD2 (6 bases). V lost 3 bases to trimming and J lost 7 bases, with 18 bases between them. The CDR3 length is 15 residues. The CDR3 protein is CASSFLTPGSGTQYF. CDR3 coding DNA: TGTGCCAGCAGTTTCCTTACGCCCGGGAGTGGGACCCAGTACTTC.

The DNA of the CDR3 is TGCAGCGTTGAAGGGAGGGTGGGGGACACTGAAGCTTTCTTT. This sequence encodes CSVEGRVGDTEAFF. This sequence joins TRBV29-1 and TRBJ1-1; a weak D match, TRBD1 (5 bases). This CDR3 is built from 14 residues. From germline, CDR1 is SQVTM and CDR2 ANQGSEA. Deletions cut 1 base from V and 3 bases from J, with 12 bases between.

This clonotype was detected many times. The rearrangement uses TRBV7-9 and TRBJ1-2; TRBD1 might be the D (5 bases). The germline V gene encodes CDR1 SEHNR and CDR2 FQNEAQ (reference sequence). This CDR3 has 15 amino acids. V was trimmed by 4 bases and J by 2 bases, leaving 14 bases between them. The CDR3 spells CASSSAAGANYGYTF. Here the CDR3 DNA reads TGTGCCAGCAGCTCCGCCGCCGGGGCCAACTATGGCTACACCTTC.

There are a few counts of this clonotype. CDR3 sequence reads: CASSPTRGEREQYF. The CDR3 region has the DNA TGCGCCAGCAGCCCAACCAGGGGCGAACGGGAGCAGTACTTC. The chain combines TRBV4-1 with TRBJ2-7; maybe TRBD1 (6 bases). The germline gives CDR1 MGHRA, CDR2 YSYEKL. The CDR3 consists of 14 residues. V lost 4 bases and J 7 bases, leaving 17 bases between the germline ends.

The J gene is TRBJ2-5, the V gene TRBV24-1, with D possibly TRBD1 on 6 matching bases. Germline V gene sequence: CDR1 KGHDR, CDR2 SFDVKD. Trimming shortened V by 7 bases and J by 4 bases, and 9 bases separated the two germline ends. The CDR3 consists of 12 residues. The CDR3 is CATSTGTETQYF. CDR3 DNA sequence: TGTGCCACCAGCACAGGGACAGAGACCCAGTACTTC.

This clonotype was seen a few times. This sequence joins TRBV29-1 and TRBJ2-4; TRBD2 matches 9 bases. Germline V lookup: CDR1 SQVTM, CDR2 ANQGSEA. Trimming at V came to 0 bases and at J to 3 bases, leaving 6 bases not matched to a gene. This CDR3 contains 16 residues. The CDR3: CSVEDPSGRYKNIQYF. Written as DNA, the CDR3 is TGCAGCGTTGAAGATCCCAGCGGGAGGTACAAAAACATTCAGTACTTC.

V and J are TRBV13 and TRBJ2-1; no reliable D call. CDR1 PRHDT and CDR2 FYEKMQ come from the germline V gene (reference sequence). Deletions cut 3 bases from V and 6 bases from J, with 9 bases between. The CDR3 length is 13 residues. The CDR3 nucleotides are TGTGCCAGCAGCTTTACCCCTATCAATGAGCAGTTCTTC. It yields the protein CASSFTPINEQFF.

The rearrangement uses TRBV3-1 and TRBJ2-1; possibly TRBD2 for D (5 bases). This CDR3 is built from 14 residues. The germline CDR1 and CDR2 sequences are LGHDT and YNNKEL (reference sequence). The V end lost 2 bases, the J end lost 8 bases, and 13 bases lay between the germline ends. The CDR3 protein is CASSQPDLRDEQFF. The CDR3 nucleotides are TGTGCCAGCAGCCAACCTGATCTGCGGGATGAGCAGTTCTTC.

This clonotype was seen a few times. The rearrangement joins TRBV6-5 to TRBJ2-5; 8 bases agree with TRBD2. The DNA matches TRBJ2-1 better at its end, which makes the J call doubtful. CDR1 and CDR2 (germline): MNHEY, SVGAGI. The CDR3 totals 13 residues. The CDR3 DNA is TGTGCCAGCGGGGGACTAGCCTACAATGAGCAGTTCTTC. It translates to CASGGLAYNEQFF.

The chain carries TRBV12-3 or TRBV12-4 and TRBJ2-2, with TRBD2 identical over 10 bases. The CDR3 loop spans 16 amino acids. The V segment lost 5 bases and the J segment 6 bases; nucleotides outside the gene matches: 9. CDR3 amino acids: CASSPWLAGASGELFF. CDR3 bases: TGTGCCAGCAGTCCGTGGCTAGCGGGGGCATCCGGGGAGCTGTTTTTT.

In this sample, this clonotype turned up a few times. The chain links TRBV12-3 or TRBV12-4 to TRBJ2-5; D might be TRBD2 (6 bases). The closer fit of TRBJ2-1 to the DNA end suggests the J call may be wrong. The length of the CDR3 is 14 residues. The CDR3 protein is CASRSERVSNEQFF. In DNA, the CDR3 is TGTGCCAGCAGAAGCGAGCGGGTAAGCAACGAGCAGTTCTTC.

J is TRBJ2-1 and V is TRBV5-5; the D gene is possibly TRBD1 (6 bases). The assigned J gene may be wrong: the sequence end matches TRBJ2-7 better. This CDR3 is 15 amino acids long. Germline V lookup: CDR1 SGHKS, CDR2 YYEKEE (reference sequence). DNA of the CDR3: TGTGCCAGCAGCGTTATCGGGACAACCTCCTACGAGCAGTACTTC. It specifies CASSVIGTTSYEQYF.